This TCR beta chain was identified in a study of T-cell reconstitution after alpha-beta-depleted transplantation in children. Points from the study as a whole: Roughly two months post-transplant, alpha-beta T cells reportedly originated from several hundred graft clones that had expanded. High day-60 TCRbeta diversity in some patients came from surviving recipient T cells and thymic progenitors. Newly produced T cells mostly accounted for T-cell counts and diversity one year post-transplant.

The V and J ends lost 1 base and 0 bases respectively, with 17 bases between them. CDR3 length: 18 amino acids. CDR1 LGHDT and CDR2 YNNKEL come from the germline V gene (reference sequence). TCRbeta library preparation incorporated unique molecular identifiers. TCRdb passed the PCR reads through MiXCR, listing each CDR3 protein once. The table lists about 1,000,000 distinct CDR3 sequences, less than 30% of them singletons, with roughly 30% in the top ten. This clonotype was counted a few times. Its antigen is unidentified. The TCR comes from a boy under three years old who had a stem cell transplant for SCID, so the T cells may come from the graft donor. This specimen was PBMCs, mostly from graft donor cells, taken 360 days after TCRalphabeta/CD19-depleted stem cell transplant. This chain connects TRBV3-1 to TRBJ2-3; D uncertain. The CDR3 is CASSQGPRQAPSTDTQYF. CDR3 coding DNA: TGTGCCAGCAGCCAAGGGCCCAGGCAGGCACCGAGCACAGATACGCAGTATTTT.